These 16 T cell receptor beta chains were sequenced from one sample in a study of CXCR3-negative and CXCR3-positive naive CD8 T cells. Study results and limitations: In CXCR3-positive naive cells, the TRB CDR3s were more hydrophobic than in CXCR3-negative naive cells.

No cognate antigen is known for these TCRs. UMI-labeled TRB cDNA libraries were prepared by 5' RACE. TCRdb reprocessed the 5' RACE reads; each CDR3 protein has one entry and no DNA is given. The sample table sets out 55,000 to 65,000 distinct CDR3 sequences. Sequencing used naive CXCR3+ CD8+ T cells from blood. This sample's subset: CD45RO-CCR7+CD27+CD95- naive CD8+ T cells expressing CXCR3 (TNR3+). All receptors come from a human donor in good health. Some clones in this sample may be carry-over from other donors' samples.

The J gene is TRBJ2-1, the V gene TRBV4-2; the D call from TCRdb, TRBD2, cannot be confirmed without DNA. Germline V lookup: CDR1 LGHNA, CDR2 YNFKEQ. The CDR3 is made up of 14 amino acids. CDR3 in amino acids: CASSQVLRGHEQFF.

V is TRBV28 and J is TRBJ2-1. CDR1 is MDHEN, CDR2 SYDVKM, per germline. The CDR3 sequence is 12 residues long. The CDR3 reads CASSFGRNEQSF.

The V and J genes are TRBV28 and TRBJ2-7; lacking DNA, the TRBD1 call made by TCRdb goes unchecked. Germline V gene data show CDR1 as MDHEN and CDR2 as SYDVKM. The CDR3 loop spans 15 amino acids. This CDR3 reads CASSFLGARSYEQYF.

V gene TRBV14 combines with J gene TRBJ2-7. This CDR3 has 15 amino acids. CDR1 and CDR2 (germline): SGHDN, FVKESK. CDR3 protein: CASSQEQGSPSEQYF.

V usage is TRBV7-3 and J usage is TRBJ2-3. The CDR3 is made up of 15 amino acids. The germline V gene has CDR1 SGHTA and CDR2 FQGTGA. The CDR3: CASSLSASSTDTQYF.

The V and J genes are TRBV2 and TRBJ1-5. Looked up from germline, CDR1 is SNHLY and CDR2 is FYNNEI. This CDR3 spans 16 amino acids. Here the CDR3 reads CASRGGEGYFNQPQHF.

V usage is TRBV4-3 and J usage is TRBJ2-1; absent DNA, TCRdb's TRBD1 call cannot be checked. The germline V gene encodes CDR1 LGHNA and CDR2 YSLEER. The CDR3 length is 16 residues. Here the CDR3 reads CASSQDSGQGSGEQFF.

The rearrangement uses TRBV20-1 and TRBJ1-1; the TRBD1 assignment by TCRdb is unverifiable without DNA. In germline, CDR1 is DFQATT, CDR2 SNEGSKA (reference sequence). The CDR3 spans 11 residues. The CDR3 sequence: CSARAGTEAFF.

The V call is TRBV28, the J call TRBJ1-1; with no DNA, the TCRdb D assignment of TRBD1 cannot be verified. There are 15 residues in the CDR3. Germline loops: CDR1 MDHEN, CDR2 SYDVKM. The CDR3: CASSNLYRLNTEAFF.

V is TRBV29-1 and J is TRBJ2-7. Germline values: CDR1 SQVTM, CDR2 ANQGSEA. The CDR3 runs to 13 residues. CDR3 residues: CSVEVADVYEQYF.

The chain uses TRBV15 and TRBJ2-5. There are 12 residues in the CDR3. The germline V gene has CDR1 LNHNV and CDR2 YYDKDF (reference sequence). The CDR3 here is CATSRGSETQYF.

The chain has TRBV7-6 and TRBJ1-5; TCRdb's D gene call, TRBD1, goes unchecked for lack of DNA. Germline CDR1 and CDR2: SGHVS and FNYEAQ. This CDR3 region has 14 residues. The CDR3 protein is CASSLGQVPMPQHF.

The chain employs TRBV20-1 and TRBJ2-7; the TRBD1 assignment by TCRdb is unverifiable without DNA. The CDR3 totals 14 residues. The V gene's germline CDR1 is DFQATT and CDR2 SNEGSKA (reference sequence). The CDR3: CSAPTRQGVYEQYF.

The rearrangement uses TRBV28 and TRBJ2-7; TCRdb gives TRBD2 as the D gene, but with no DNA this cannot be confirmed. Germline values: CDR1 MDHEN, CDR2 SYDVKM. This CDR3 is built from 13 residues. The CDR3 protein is CASRTSGRNEQYF.

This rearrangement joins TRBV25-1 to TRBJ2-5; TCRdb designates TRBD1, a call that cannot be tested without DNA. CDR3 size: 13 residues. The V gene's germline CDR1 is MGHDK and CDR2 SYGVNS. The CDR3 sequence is CASSSTGWETQYF.

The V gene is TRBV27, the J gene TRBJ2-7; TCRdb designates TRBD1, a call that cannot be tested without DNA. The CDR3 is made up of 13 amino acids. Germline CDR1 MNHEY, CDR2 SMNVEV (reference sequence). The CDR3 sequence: CASSFGQNYEQYF.